The clone carrying this T cell receptor (delta chain) is termed medium-sized (0.01 to 0.1%). This CDR3 is also generated by other DNA sequences in the sample. Losses at the gene ends were 0 bases for V and 3 bases for J; bases not matched to a gene: 28. The CDR3 consists of 24 residues. Germline assignment: CDR1 TSWWSYY and CDR2 QGS. These data are taken from a study of human gamma delta and Vdelta1 T cells. TCRdb re-called the PCR reads using CATT. There are several thousand delta-chain clones in the sample; roughly a tenth occur only once, and roughly an eighth lies in the top ten. Material: naive CD27+ Vdelta1 gamma-delta T cells from blood. The genes are TRDV1 and TRDJ1, with 10 bases fitting TRDD3. The sequence was obtained from a human donor in good health. This CDR3 is CALGELKPRPRVLGDRFSADKLIF. In DNA form, the CDR3 reads TGTGCTCTTGGGGAACTTAAGCCGCGACCTAGGGTACTGGGGGATCGGTTTTCCGCCGATAAACTCATCTTT.